The present TCR beta chain was sequenced within a study of identical twins. Study results and limitations: For out-of-frame alpha sequences shared by twins, low generation probability was in excess.

One entry per CDR3 protein results from TCRdb running MiXCR on the 5' RACE reads. The data hold roughly 1.6 million distinct CDR3 sequences, with roughly a third observed a single time. The V segment lost 2 bases and the J segment 10 bases; nucleotides outside the gene matches: 9. The CDR3 runs 14 residues. Germline CDR1 LGHDT, CDR2 YNNKEL (reference sequence). To note about this clonotype: What it recognizes is unknown.

Everyone who gave samples was a healthy Caucasian. The chain combines TRBV3-1 with TRBJ1-1, with 8 bases that match TRBD1. The receptor comes from a newborn girl in good health. The material sequenced was cord blood. CDR3 coding DNA: TGTGCCAGCAGCCAAAGGCCCGACAGGGGAGGAGCTTTCTTT. Translating gives CASSQRPDRGGAFF. The full variable domain, completed using reference TRBV3-1 and TRBJ1-1, is DTAVSQTPKYLVTQMGNDKSIKCEQNLGHDTMYWYKQDSKKFLKIMFSYNNKELIINETVPNRFSPKSPDKAHLNLHINSLELGDSAVYFCASSQRPDRGGAFFGQGTRLTVV.